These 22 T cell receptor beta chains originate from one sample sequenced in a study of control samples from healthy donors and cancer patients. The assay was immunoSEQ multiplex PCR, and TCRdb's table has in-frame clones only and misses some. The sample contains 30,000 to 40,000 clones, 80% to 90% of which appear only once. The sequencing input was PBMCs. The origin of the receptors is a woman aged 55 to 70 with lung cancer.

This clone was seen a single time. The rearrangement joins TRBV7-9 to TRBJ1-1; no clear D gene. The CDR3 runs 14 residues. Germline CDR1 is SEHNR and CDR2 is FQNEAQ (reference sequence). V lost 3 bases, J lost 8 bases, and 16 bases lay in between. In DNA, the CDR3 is TGTGCCAGCAGCTTTTTCCCCCTTCTGGGAGAAGCTTTCTTT. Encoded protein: CASSFFPLLGEAFF.

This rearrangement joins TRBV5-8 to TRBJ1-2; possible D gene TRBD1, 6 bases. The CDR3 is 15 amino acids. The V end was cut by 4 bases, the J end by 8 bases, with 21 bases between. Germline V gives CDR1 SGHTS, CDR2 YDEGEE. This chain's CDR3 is CASSPTTGGPRGYTF. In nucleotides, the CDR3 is TGTGCCAGCAGCCCCACCACGGGGGGCCCGCGGGGCTACACCTTC.

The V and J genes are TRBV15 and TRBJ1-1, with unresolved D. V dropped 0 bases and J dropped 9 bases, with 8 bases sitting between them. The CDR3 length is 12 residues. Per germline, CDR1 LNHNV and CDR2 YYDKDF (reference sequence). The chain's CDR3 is CATSRDRSKAFF. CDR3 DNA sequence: TGTGCCACCAGCAGAGATCGATCAAAAGCTTTCTTT.

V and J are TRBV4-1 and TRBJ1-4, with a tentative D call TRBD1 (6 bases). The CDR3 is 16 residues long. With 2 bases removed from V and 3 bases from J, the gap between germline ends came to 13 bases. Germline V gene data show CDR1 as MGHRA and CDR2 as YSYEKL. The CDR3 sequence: CASSQTGPASNEKLFF. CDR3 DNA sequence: TGCGCCAGCAGCCAAACAGGGCCGGCGTCTAATGAAAAACTGTTTTTT.

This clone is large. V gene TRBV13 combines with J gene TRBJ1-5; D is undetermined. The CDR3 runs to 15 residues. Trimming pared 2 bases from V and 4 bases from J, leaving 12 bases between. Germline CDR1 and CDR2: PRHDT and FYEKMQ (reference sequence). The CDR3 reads CASSLWPAYNQPQHF. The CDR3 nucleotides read TGTGCCAGCAGCTTATGGCCAGCCTATAATCAGCCCCAGCATTTT.

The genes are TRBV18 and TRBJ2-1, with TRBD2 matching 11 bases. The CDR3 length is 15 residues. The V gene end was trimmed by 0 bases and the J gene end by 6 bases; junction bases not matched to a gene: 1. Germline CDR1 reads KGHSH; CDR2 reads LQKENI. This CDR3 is CASSPPLAGGNEQFF. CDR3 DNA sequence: TGTGCCAGCTCACCACCCCTAGCGGGGGGCAATGAGCAGTTCTTC.

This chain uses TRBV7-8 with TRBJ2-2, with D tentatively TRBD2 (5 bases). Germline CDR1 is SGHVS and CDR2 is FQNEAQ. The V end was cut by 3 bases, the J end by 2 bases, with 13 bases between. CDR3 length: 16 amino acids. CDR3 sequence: CASSLGELLNTGELFF. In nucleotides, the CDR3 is TGTGCCAGCAGCTTGGGAGAGCTGCTCAACACCGGGGAGCTGTTTTTT.

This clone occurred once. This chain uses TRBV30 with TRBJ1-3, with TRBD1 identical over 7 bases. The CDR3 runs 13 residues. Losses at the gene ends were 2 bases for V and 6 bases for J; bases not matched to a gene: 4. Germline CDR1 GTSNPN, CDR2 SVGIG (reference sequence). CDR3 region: CAWSRDRPNTIYF. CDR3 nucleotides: TGTGCCTGGAGTCGGGACAGACCAAACACCATATATTTT.

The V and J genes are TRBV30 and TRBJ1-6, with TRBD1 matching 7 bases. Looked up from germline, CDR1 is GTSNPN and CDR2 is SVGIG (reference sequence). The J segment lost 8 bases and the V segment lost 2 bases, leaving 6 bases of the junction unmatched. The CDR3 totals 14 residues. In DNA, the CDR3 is TGTGCCTGGAGTACAGGGGAGCGTGATTCACCCCTCCACTTT. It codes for CAWSTGERDSPLHF.

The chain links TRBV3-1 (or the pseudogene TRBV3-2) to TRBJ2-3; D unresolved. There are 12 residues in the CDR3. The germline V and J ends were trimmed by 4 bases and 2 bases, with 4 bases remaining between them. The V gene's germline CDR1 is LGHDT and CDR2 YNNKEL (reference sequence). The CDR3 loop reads CASSPHTDTQYF. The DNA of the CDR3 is TGTGCCAGCAGCCCCCACACAGATACGCAGTATTTT.

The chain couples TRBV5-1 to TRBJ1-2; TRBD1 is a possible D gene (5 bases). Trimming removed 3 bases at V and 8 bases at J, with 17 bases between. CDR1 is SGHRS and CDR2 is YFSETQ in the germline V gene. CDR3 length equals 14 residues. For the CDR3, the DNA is TGCGCCAGCAGCTCCTTCGGGACGGAGGGAGGCTACACCTTC. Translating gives CASSSFGTEGGYTF. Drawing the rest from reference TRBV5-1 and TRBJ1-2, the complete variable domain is KAGVTQTPRYLIKTRGQQVTLSCSPISGHRSVSWYQQTPGQGLQFLFEYFSETQRNKGNFPGRFSGRQFSNSRSEMNVSTLELGDSALYLCASSSFGTEGGYTFGSGTRLTVV.

The CDR3 DNA is TGTGCCAGTAGTATGTGGGGGTACACTAATGAAAAACTGTTTTTT. Translated, it gives CASSMWGYTNEKLFF. The chain joins TRBV19 to TRBJ1-4; TRBD1 might be the D (5 bases). The V and J ends lost 3 bases and 2 bases respectively, with 10 bases between them. This CDR3 comprises 15 residues. Germline V gene sequence: CDR1 LNHDA, CDR2 SQIVND (reference sequence).

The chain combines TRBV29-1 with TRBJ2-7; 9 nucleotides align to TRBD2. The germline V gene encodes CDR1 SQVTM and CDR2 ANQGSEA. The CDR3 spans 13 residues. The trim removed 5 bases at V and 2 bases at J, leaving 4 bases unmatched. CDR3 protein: CSVRPSGTYEQYF. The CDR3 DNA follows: TGCAGCGTTCGTCCTAGCGGGACCTACGAGCAGTACTTC.

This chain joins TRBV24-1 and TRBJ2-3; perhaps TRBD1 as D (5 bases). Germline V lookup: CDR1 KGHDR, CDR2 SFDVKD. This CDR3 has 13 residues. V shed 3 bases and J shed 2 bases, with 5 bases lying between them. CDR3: CATSDGATDTQYF. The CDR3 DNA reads TGTGCCACCAGTGATGGGGCCACAGATACGCAGTATTTT.

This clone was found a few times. The CDR3 DNA reads TGTGCCACCAGTTACTCCTCGACTAGCGGGAGACACCCAGCCAATGAGCAGTTCTTC. Protein: CATSYSSTSGRHPANEQFF. V usage is TRBV24-1 and J usage is TRBJ2-1; 12 bases are shared with TRBD2. In germline, CDR1 is KGHDR, CDR2 SFDVKD. This CDR3 has 19 residues. V was pared by 6 bases and J by 6 bases, with 17 bases of the junction left unmatched.

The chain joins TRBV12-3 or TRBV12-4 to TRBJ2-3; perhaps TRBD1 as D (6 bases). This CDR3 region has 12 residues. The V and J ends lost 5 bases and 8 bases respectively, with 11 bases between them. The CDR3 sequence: CASSPQGITQYF. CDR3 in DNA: TGTGCCAGCAGTCCACAGGGTATTACGCAGTATTTT.

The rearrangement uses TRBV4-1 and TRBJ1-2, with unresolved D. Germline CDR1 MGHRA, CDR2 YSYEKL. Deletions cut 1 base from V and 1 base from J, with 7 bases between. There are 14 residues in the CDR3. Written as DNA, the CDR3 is TGCGCCAGCAGCCAAGGCTCCCATAACTATGGCTACACCTTC. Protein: CASSQGSHNYGYTF.

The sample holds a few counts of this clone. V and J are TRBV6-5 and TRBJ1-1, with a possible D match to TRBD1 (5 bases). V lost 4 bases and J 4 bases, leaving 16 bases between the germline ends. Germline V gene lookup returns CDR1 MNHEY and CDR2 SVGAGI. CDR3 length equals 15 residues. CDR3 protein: CASSWDSTRPTEAFF. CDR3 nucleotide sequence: TGTGCCAGCAGTTGGGACTCCACACGCCCCACTGAAGCTTTCTTT.

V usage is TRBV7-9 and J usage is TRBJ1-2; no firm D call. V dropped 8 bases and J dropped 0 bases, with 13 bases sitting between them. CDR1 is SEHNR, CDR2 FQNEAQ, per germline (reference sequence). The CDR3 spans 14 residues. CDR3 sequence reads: CASETVDSNYGYTF. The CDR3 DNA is TGTGCCAGCGAAACAGTGGACTCTAACTATGGCTACACCTTC.

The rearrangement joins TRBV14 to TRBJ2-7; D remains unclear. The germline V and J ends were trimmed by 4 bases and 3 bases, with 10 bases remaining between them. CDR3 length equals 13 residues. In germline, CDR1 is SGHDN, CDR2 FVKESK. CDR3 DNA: TGTGCCAGCAGCCGGTCGGGTCTCTACGAGCAGTACTTC. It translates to CASSRSGLYEQYF.

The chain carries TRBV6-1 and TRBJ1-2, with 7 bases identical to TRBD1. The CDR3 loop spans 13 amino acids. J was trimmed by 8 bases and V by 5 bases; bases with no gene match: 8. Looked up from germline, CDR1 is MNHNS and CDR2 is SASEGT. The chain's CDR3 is CASSYRQGEGYTF. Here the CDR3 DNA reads TGTGCCAGCAGTTATAGACAGGGAGAAGGCTACACCTTC.

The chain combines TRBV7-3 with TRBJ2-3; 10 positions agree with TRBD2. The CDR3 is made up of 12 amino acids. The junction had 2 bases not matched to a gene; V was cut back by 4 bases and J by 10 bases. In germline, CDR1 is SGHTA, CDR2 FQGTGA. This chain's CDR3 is CASSYTSGAQYF. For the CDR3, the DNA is TGTGCCAGCAGCTATACTAGCGGGGCGCAGTATTTT.